The clone carrying this T cell receptor (beta chain) has only a few counts. Its antigen is undetermined. The junction departs from the called germline gene at one end, perhaps through a read error. The data are from a study of vaccination and CD4 T cells after COVID-19. Treatment in this sample: roughly 10-day PBMC culture with coronavirus spike peptide pools or control peptides (ViraFEST assay). CD4+ T lymphocytes from the unexposed donor were collected before the COVID-19 pandemic (2011-2018). Peptide-pool expansion of antigen-specific T cells preceded TCR sequencing in ViraFEST. Sequencing of DNA taken from cultured CD4+ T cells relied on the Oncomine TCR Beta short-read assay. The template was genomic DNA from cultured CD4+ T cells. TCRdb re-analysed the PCR reads in MiXCR, keeping a single row per CDR3 protein. Seen here are just over 7,500 distinct CDR3 sequences, under 40% observed once, and the top ten hold roughly an eighth.

The source is a human donor in good health. The sequenced sample consisted of CD4+ T cells from blood, cultured in vitro.

CDR3 region: CASSPPGQALRWIAF. CDR3 bases: TGTGCCAGCAGTCCTCCGGGACAGGCCCTTCGGTGGATCGCCTTC. The chain combines TRBV28 with TRBJ1-2; TRBD1 matches at 8 bases. There are 15 residues in the CDR3. Germline V lookup: CDR1 MDHEN, CDR2 SYDVKM.